These 8 T cell receptor beta chains came from one sample sequenced in a study of T cell responses to AZD1222 COVID-19 vaccine. TCRdb keeps only in-frame clones here, not all; method: immunoSEQ multiplex PCR. The repertoire holds 99,000 or so clones, with about nine tenths as singletons. This specimen consisted of peripheral blood, obtained 28 days after the second dose of the MenACWY control vaccine. The receptors originated from an adult who received the MenACWY meningococcal vaccine as a control.

The chain is built from TRBV5-4 and TRBJ2-5; 10 positions agree with TRBD2. CDR1 SGHNT and CDR2 YYREEE come from the germline V gene (reference sequence). This CDR3 is 17 amino acids long. Trimming cost V 4 bases and J 5 bases; bases outside gene matches: 14. The CDR3 DNA reads TGTGCCAGCAGCGCGTCAGGGGGGGGACTAGCGCGCGAGACCCAGTACTTC. Its translation: CASSASGGGLARETQYF.

The genes are TRBV7-9 and TRBJ1-2; 8 nucleotides align to TRBD1. Germline V gives CDR1 SEHNR, CDR2 FQNEAQ (reference sequence). Unmatched junction bases numbered 10, after V lost 5 bases and J lost 8 bases. The CDR3 covers 14 residues. The CDR3 loop is CASSESGQGGGYTF. The CDR3 DNA follows: TGTGCCAGCAGCGAATCCGGACAGGGTGGGGGCTACACCTTC.

V and J are TRBV2 and TRBJ1-5; D is unresolved. Trimming took off 4 bases at V and 2 bases at J, with 12 bases between the two ends. The CDR3 contains 15 residues. The germline CDR1 and CDR2 sequences are SNHLY and FYNNEI. This CDR3 is CASSGAGIGNQPQHF. CDR3 nucleotide sequence: TGTGCCAGCAGTGGAGCGGGTATAGGCAATCAGCCCCAGCATTTT.

This chain uses TRBV20-1 with TRBJ2-7; no definite D call. The CDR3 extends over 10 amino acids. V was pared by 6 bases and J by 6 bases, with 9 bases between. The germline gives CDR1 DFQATT, CDR2 SNEGSKA (reference sequence). This CDR3 reads CSALDAEQYF. DNA for the CDR3: TGCAGTGCCCTCGATGCCGAGCAGTACTTC.

The chain combines TRBV2 with TRBJ2-3, with TRBD1 matching 9 bases. J gave up 3 bases and V 6 bases, and 4 bases lay outside the gene matches. The germline V gene has CDR1 SNHLY and CDR2 FYNNEI. This CDR3 region has 14 residues. The CDR3 region is CASRGDRGTDTQYF. For the CDR3, the DNA is TGTGCCAGCAGGGGTGACAGGGGGACAGATACGCAGTATTTT.

The chain is built from TRBV11-2 and TRBJ2-7; weak D call: TRBD2 (5 bases). CDR3 size: 12 residues. Trimming stripped 1 base from V and 11 bases from J, with 12 bases between. Germline CDR1 and CDR2: SGHAT and FQNNGV. The CDR3 DNA reads as TGTGCCAGCAGCTTAGCCTTGGACGGGGAGTACTTC. It is translated as CASSLALDGEYF. Full variable domain (rest looked up from reference TRBV11-2 and TRBJ2-7): EAGVAQSPRYKIIEKRQSVAFWCNPISGHATLYWYQQILGQGPKLLIQFQNNGVVDDSQLPKDRFSAERLKGVDSTLKIQPAKLEDSAVYLCASSLALDGEYFGPGTRLTVT.

This rearrangement joins TRBV6-6 to TRBJ1-1; no reliable D call. Germline CDR1 MNHNY, CDR2 SVGAGI (reference sequence). Deletions cut 8 bases from V and 1 base from J, with 11 bases between. The CDR3 loop spans 13 amino acids. The CDR3, as DNA: TGTGCCAGCTCTAACCCAGAGAACACTGAAGCTTTCTTT. This gives the protein CASSNPENTEAFF.

This sequence joins TRBV5-1 and TRBJ1-1; TRBD1 agrees at 9 bases. Germline V lookup: CDR1 SGHRS, CDR2 YFSETQ. CDR3 size: 17 residues. With 4 bases clipped from V and 3 bases from J, the junction kept 13 bases outside the gene matches. This CDR3 is CASSPDRGWGSDTEAFF. In DNA, the CDR3 is TGCGCCAGCAGCCCGGACAGGGGTTGGGGCTCAGACACTGAAGCTTTCTTT.